A selection of T cell receptor beta chains follows, all from one sample in a study of cytotoxic CD8 clonotypes in ibrutinib-treated CLL. TCRdb keeps only in-frame clones here, not all; method: immunoSEQ multiplex PCR. This table has 140,000 to 150,000 clones, approximately 80% appearing once. The sequencing here drew on PBMCs, taken after 24 months of ibrutinib treatment. The receptor set was obtained from a human donor with chronic lymphocytic leukemia. The conserved cysteine and the conserved F or W are not part of the CDR3 here. A D gene is named only where the DNA matches it firmly.

cdr3_aa j_call cdr3_length v_call d_call
ASTPVVGRNEQF TRBJ2-1 12 TRBV7-2 .
ASSLSGSRDEQF TRBJ2-1 12 TRBV7-3 .
ASSSGNTIY TRBJ1-3 9 TRBV19 .
ASSHGEISGNTIY TRBJ1-3 13 TRBV6-6 .
ASSSGDRRPQH TRBJ1-5 11 TRBV19 .
ASSASGSWVNEQF TRBJ2-1 13 TRBV9 TRBD2
ASSPPSGRAPTGELF TRBJ2-2 15 TRBV27 TRBD2
ASSRTAGSNEQY TRBJ2-7 12 TRBV18 .
ASSLGAGVRSPLH TRBJ1-6 13 TRBV13 .
ASTRPGTPSYGYT TRBJ1-2 13 TRBV6-5 .
ASSLELMWTFKNIQY TRBJ2-4 15 TRBV7-2 .
ASRANNEQF TRBJ2-1 9 TRBV6-1 .
ASSPGLAGTGELF TRBJ2-2 13 TRBV5-5 TRBD2
ASTGAYEQY TRBJ2-7 9 TRBV6-5 .
ASSQVEGAAAQY TRBJ2-5 12 TRBV4-3 TRBD1
ASSLVDGPYEQY TRBJ2-7 12 TRBV7-9 .
ASRGSGEGYT TRBJ1-2 10 TRBV6-5 .
ASRSGQGDEAF TRBJ1-1 11 TRBV19 TRBD1
ASSVAPTVGYEQY TRBJ2-7 13 TRBV9 .
ASSLVSETQY TRBJ2-5 10 TRBV5-6 .
ASSWNNNSPLH TRBJ1-6 11 TRBV7-2 .
ASSVGPETQY TRBJ2-5 10 TRBV2 .
ASSLHGTSGRGPDTQY TRBJ2-3 16 TRBV5-4 TRBD2
ASQTGGNEKLF TRBJ1-4 11 TRBV28 TRBD1
ASSIGQGALTHTEAF TRBJ1-1 15 TRBV5-1 TRBD1
ASSSGGQTDTQY TRBJ2-3 12 TRBV4-3 TRBD2
AWSGSYEQY TRBJ2-7 9 TRBV30 .
ASSPPGGEQY TRBJ2-7 10 TRBV7-7 TRBD2
ASRPPTGENTEAF TRBJ1-1 13 TRBV11-2 TRBD1
ASGASNYGYT TRBJ1-2 10 TRBV19 .
ASSDRTSGGTDTQY TRBJ2-3 14 TRBV2 TRBD2
ASSYPGGPNTEAF TRBJ1-1 13 TRBV6-5 .
AISESDEQY TRBJ2-7 9 TRBV10-3 .
ASSPLGPPDEQY TRBJ2-7 12 TRBV18 .
ASSLGGSPNQPQH TRBJ1-5 13 TRBV5-6 .
ASSPEKYEQY TRBJ2-7 10 TRBV5-1 .
ASSIPLGGVQTQY TRBJ2-5 13 TRBV6-6 .
ASSTGGNEQF TRBJ2-1 10 TRBV2 .
ASSHPPLAGGYNEQF TRBJ2-1 15 TRBV4-2 TRBD2
ASTPTGNSYNSPLH TRBJ1-6 14 TRBV7-2 TRBD1
AWSGAGKEETQY TRBJ2-5 12 TRBV30 .
ASSQDSLMNTEAF TRBJ1-1 13 TRBV7-2 .
ASRGGSKVYEQY TRBJ2-7 12 TRBV2 TRBD2
ASSPPGSREAF TRBJ1-1 11 TRBV4-2 .
ASSPQAGQETQY TRBJ2-5 12 TRBV11-2 .
ASSPPGTMRNEQF TRBJ2-1 13 TRBV18 TRBD2
ASSSGQVGEKLF TRBJ1-4 12 TRBV7-7 TRBD1
ASSYSPTREAF TRBJ1-1 11 TRBV6-6 .
ASSEGFGLWLF TRBJ1-4 11 TRBV6-1 .
ASSLSGQLF TRBJ1-4 9 TRBV7-2 .
ASGLGGDQPQH TRBJ1-5 11 TRBV7-9 .
ASSPQTGDTEAF TRBJ1-1 12 TRBV4-3 TRBD1
SVGWTGTPYEQY TRBJ2-7 12 TRBV29-1 TRBD1
ASKRSAPLAGQF TRBJ2-1 12 TRBV27 .
ARAGEDTIY TRBJ1-3 9 TRBV19 .